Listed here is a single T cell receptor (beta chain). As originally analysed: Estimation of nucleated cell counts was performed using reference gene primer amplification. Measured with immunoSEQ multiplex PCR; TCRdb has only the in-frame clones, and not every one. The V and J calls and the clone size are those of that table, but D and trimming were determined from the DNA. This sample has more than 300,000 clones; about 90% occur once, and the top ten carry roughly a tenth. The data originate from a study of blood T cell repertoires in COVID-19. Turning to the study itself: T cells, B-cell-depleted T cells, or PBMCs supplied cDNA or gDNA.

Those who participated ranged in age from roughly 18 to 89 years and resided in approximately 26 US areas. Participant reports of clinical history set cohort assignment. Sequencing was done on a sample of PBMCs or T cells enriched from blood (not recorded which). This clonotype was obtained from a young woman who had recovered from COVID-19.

CDR3 DNA: TGTGCCAGCAGCCCTACCGCGGGACCCTTTGAAAAACTGTTTTTT. Translated, it gives CASSPTAGPFEKLFF. This chain joins TRBV7-9 and TRBJ1-4; TRBD1 is a possible D gene (5 bases). V lost 5 bases, J lost 7 bases, and 17 bases lay in between. The CDR3 length is 15 residues. Germline V gene data show CDR1 as SEHNR and CDR2 as FQNEAQ (reference sequence).